The rows below give T cell receptor beta chains drawn from one sample of a study of post-analysis software for immune sequencing data. TCRdb processed the PCR reads anew with MiXCR; each CDR3 protein has one entry. The repertoire has more than 450,000 distinct CDR3 sequences, roughly 46% of them found once; the top ten carry around 1.7%. Source material: blood. The origin of the receptors is a girl aged 5-17 years with multiple sclerosis. Both conserved end residues are part of each CDR3. Each record gives: J gene, clone size, D gene, V gene, CDR3 DNA, CDR3 protein. D genes are given only for firm matches. Clone size is shown for a subset of rows, as once, few, many or a class of expanded clone.

TRBJ1-2,NA,TRBD1,TRBV4-1,TGCGCCAGCAGCCAAGAAGGGACAGGGCGCGCAGCTAACTATGGCTACACCTTC,CASSQEGTGRAANYGYTF
TRBJ1-2,NA,NA,TRBV7-9,TGTGCCAGCAGCTTAAGCTTATTCTTCTATGGCTACACCTTC,CASSLSLFFYGYTF
TRBJ2-3,NA,NA,TRBV6-6,TGTGCCAGCAGTTCACCCCGGCCTAGCGAGAGCACAGATACGCAGTATTTT,CASSSPRPSESTDTQYF
TRBJ1-5,NA,NA,TRBV12-3/TRBV12-4,TGTGCCAGCAGTTTAGATGGGGCGCGTCAGCCCCAGCATTTT,CASSLDGARQPQHF
TRBJ2-4,NA,TRBD1,TRBV7-9,TGTGCCAGCACCCCTACAGGGGCATATCAGTACTTC,CASTPTGAYQYF
TRBJ1-2,few,NA,TRBV12-3/TRBV12-4,TGTGCCAGCAGTTTGGTCTACAGGGACCATGGCTACACCTTC,CASSLVYRDHGYTF
TRBJ2-7,few,TRBD1,TRBV25-1,TGTGCCAGCATTAACCCAAAAGGGGGCAGCTCCTACGAGCAGTACTTC,CASINPKGGSSYEQYF
TRBJ2-3,NA,NA,TRBV5-1,TGCGCCAGCAGCTTGGACCAACGCGGGGGCACAGATACGCAGTATTTT,CASSLDQRGGTDTQYF
TRBJ2-7,few,NA,TRBV15,TGTGCCACCAGCGTTCAGGGGAACGAGCAGTACTTC,CATSVQGNEQYF
TRBJ1-5,few,NA,TRBV12-3/TRBV12-4,TGTGCCAGCAGTCCTCGGTGGGTTGGCAATCAGCCCCAGCATTTT,CASSPRWVGNQPQHF
TRBJ1-2,NA,NA,TRBV2,TGTGCCAGCAGTGACCGTCGGAACATTGGCTACACCTTC,CASSDRRNIGYTF
TRBJ2-5,NA,NA,TRBV7-8,TGTGCCAGCAGCTACGGGGAAGCAGAGACCCAGTACTTC,CASSYGEAETQYF
TRBJ2-7,NA,NA,TRBV12-3/TRBV12-4,TGTGCCAGCAGTCGGGCCGGGACACTAACCTACGAGCAGTACTTC,CASSRAGTLTYEQYF
TRBJ1-1,few,NA,TRBV20-1,TGCAGTGCTAGAGGAGGGACATCGAACACTGAAGCTTTCTTT,CSARGGTSNTEAFF
TRBJ1-1,NA,NA,TRBV7-9,TGTGCCAGCAGCTTCAGGGTAGGAGAAGCTTTCTTT,CASSFRVGEAFF
TRBJ2-3,once,TRBD2,TRBV5-6,TGTGCCAGCAGCCCCACATTGGGACTAGCGGGCGCCCTACTCACAGATACGCAGTATTTT,CASSPTLGLAGALLTDTQYF
TRBJ2-1,NA,TRBD1,TRBV5-5,TGTGCCAGCAGCTGGGGCCTCCGGGACAGGGTCGGCAATGAGCAGTTCTTC,CASSWGLRDRVGNEQFF
TRBJ2-7,NA,NA,TRBV20-1,TGCAGTGCTAGATCTCAGGGGGGGTGGTACGAGCAGTACTTC,CSARSQGGWYEQYF
TRBJ2-1,NA,NA,TRBV6-1,TGTGCCAGCAGCCCCCGAGGGGCTCACAGGCCACCCCACTACAATGAGCAGTTCTTC,CASSPRGAHRPPHYNEQFF
TRBJ2-7,few,NA,TRBV20-1,TGCAGCGGAAAGGGACTGCCATTCTCCTACGAGCAGTACTTC,CSGKGLPFSYEQYF
TRBJ2-7,NA,TRBD2,TRBV6-5,TGTGCCAGCAGTTACTCGAGGACTAGCGGGGGTACCTACGAGCAGTACTTC,CASSYSRTSGGTYEQYF
TRBJ2-5,NA,TRBD2,TRBV9,TGTGCCAGCAGCGTAAGCGGGGGCCTTCCTCAAGAGACCCAGTACTTC,CASSVSGGLPQETQYF
TRBJ1-2,NA,TRBD1,TRBV6-6,TGTGCCAGCGATTCTTCCGGGACAGGGGGTTCCTATGGCTACACCTTC,CASDSSGTGGSYGYTF
TRBJ1-2,few,TRBD1,TRBV12-3/TRBV12-4,TGTGCCAGCAGCCCTGGCCCCGACAGGGGCTGGGACTACACCTTC,CASSPGPDRGWDYTF
TRBJ1-2,few,TRBD1,TRBV12-3/TRBV12-4,TGTGCCAGCAGGTCCGGACAGGCTAGGATCCATGGCTACACCTTC,CASRSGQARIHGYTF
TRBJ1-1,few,TRBD1,TRBV29-1,TGCAGCGTTGGGGACAGGGGAGGGACTGAAGCTTTCTTT,CSVGDRGGTEAFF
TRBJ1-4,NA,NA,TRBV12-3/TRBV12-4,TGTGCCAGCAGTTTAGCGCACGGGGTATTTCCTGAAAAACTGTTTTTT,CASSLAHGVFPEKLFF
TRBJ1-6,NA,NA,TRBV9,TGTGCCAACAGCGCTGGAAATTCACCCCTCCACTTT,CANSAGNSPLHF
TRBJ2-3,NA,TRBD2,TRBV15,TGTGCCACCAGCAGAGACTTGCGGGGGAGTAGCACAGATACGCAGTATTTT,CATSRDLRGSSTDTQYF
TRBJ1-1,NA,NA,TRBV4-1,TGCGCCAGCAGCCAAGGTCCGGCCCAGGGCACTGAAGCTTTCTTT,CASSQGPAQGTEAFF
TRBJ2-3,few,TRBD2,TRBV20-1,TGCAGTGCTAGAATTCCGGGGGGGCTCGGAGATACGCAGTATTTT,CSARIPGGLGDTQYF
TRBJ1-2,NA,NA,TRBV24-1,TGTGCCACCAGTTCCCGCGGGCAGCTAGTAGGTGGTTACACCTTC,CATSSRGQLVGGYTF
TRBJ2-5,NA,TRBD2,TRBV20-1,TGCAGTGCACAGACTAGCGGGAGCACAGAGACCCAGTACTTC,CSAQTSGSTETQYF
TRBJ2-1,NA,TRBD2,TRBV5-5,TGTGCCAGCAGCTTGACGATTGGACTAGCGGGAGTAGGGGTCTACAATGAGCAGTTCTTC,CASSLTIGLAGVGVYNEQFF
TRBJ2-3,few,NA,TRBV20-1,TGCAGTGCTAGAGATGATGACCACTACACAGATACGCAGTATTTT,CSARDDDHYTDTQYF
TRBJ2-3,NA,NA,TRBV6-5,TGTGCCAGCCGGACCCCCCACAAGACGCAGTATTTT,CASRTPHKTQYF
TRBJ2-3,few,TRBD2,TRBV5-1,TGCGCCAGTGCCCTTGGGAGCGGGAGTTCTGCAGATACGCAGTATTTT,CASALGSGSSADTQYF
TRBJ1-2,few,TRBD1,TRBV3-1,TGTGCCAGCAGCCAGACCCCGACAGGGGGCATTGGCTACACCTTC,CASSQTPTGGIGYTF
TRBJ1-5,NA,TRBD1,TRBV15,TGTGCCACCAGCAGGGGGACAGGAATCAATCAGCCCCAGCATTTT,CATSRGTGINQPQHF
TRBJ1-2,NA,NA,TRBV27,TGTGCCAGCAGCGAACTGTATGGGGTGTGGAACAACTATGGCTACACCTTC,CASSELYGVWNNYGYTF
TRBJ2-7,NA,NA,TRBV11-2,TGTGCCAGCAGCCCCAACGGGGGCTACGAGCAGTACTTC,CASSPNGGYEQYF
TRBJ1-2,NA,NA,TRBV7-9,TGTGCCAGCAGCTCCATAGAGGGATATGGCTACACCTTC,CASSSIEGYGYTF
TRBJ2-5,NA,NA,TRBV5-5,TGTGCCAGCATTTCATTGGTCGGGATTCAAGAGACCCAGTACTTC,CASISLVGIQETQYF
TRBJ1-1,NA,TRBD1,TRBV29-1,TGCAGCGTCGTTCCGGGACAGATGAACACTGAAACTTTCTTT,CSVVPGQMNTETFF
TRBJ2-1,NA,NA,TRBV4-1,TGCGCCAGCAGCCATGTGAGTGTGGGGAATGAGCAGTTCTTC,CASSHVSVGNEQFF
TRBJ2-7,NA,NA,TRBV29-1,TGCAGCGGTGCAGCGGGCGTCAGCTCCTACGAGCAGTACTTC,CSGAAGVSSYEQYF
TRBJ2-3,few,TRBD2,TRBV5-1,TGCGCCAGCAGCTCTCTAGCGGGGGCTAGCACAGATACGCAGTATTTT,CASSSLAGASTDTQYF
TRBJ2-3,NA,TRBD2,TRBV11-2,TGTGCCAGCAGCTTAAGTTTTCTCGGGACTAGCGGCCGCACAGATACGCAGTATTTT,CASSLSFLGTSGRTDTQYF
TRBJ2-7,few,TRBD2,TRBV20-1,TGCAGTGCTAATAGCGGGGTAAATCTCTACGAGCAGTACTTC,CSANSGVNLYEQYF
TRBJ1-2,NA,NA,TRBV12-3/TRBV12-4,TGTGCCAGCAGTCTCCAGGGCCGAAATGGCTACACCTTC,CASSLQGRNGYTF